The 5 T cell receptor beta chains given below trace back to one sample, sequenced in a study of blood T cell repertoires in COVID-19. Assay: immunoSEQ multiplex PCR; the TCRdb copy retains only in-frame clones and omits some. The sample has around 130,000 clones; roughly 89% are singletons. The sample comprised peripheral blood. The receptors come from a woman aged 45 to 65 with acute or convalescent COVID-19.

The chain recombines TRBV19 with TRBJ2-5, with TRBD1 identical over 7 bases. The CDR3 is 14 amino acids. The V segment lost 6 bases and the J segment 1 base; nucleotides outside the gene matches: 5. Germline V gene lookup returns CDR1 LNHDA and CDR2 SQIVND (reference sequence). The CDR3 loop is CASRKQGPQETQYF. The CDR3 bases are TGTGCCAGTAGAAAACAGGGGCCCCAAGAGACCCAGTACTTC.

There are many counts of this clone. The chain's CDR3 is CASRQGFYNSPLHF. CDR3 bases: TGTGCCAGCAGACAGGGTTTCTATAATTCACCCCTCCACTTT. The chain uses TRBV6-5 and TRBJ1-6; possible D gene TRBD1, 6 bases. Germline CDR1 reads MNHEY; CDR2 reads SVGAGI. The length of the CDR3 is 14 residues. V lost 6 bases to trimming and J lost 3 bases, with 9 bases between them.

This CDR3 reads CASSRRQIMNTEAFF. The CDR3 DNA reads TGTGCCAGCAGCCGACGACAGATCATGAACACTGAAGCTTTCTTT. The chain joins TRBV7-8 to TRBJ1-1; D possibly corresponds to TRBD1 (5 bases). V was clipped by 5 bases and J by 0 bases, with 13 bases between them. The germline V gene has CDR1 SGHVS and CDR2 FQNEAQ. CDR3 length: 15 residues.

The rearrangement uses TRBV12-3 or TRBV12-4 and TRBJ1-2; TRBD1 agrees at 7 bases. The CDR3 is made up of 13 amino acids. J was trimmed by 4 bases and V by 7 bases; bases with no gene match: 6. CDR3 nucleotides: TGTGCCAGCATTTCGACAGGGACCTATGGCTACACCTTC. It translates to CASISTGTYGYTF.

This sequence joins TRBV11-2 and TRBJ2-7, with no clear D. Germline lookup yields CDR1 SGHAT and CDR2 FQNNGV. V gave up 7 bases and J gave up 4 bases, with 5 bases separating them. This CDR3 region has 10 residues. CDR3 coding DNA: TGTGCCAGCACCCCTTACGAGCAGTACTTC. Protein sequence: CASTPYEQYF. The complete variable domain, with remaining parts taken from reference TRBV11-2 and TRBJ2-7, reads EAGVAQSPRYKIIEKRQSVAFWCNPISGHATLYWYQQILGQGPKLLIQFQNNGVVDDSQLPKDRFSAERLKGVDSTLKIQPAKLEDSAVYLCASTPYEQYFGPGTRLTVT.